This T cell receptor beta chain originates from a study of blood T cell repertoires in COVID-19. This clone was counted many times. Profiling relied on immunoSEQ multiplex PCR, and the TCRdb table lists in-frame clones only, not all of them. The data contain 120,000 or so clones, about 81% of them singletons. Trimming shortened V by 3 bases and J by 2 bases, and 13 bases separated the two germline ends. This CDR3 spans 15 amino acids. Germline assignment: CDR1 KGHDR and CDR2 SFDVKD. The specimen sequenced was peripheral blood. J is TRBJ2-7 and V is TRBV24-1; D might be TRBD1 (6 bases). The origin of this receptor is a woman aged 45-59 years with acute or convalescent COVID-19. The CDR3 coding sequence is TGTGCCACCAGTGATGTGACAGGAGCCCCCTACGAGCAGTACTTC. Protein sequence: CATSDVTGAPYEQYF.